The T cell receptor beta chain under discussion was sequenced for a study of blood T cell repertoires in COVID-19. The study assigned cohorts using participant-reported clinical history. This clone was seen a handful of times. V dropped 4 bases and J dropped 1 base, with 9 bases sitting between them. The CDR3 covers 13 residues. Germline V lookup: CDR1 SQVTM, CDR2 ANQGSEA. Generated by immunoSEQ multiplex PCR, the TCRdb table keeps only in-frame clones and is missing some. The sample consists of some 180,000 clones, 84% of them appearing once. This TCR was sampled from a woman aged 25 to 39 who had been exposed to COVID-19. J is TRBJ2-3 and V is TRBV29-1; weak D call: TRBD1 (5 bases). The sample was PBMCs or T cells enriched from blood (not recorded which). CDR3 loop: CSVGEGGTDTQYF. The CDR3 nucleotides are TGCAGCGTTGGGGAAGGGGGCACAGATACGCAGTATTTT.